This T cell receptor beta chain was sequenced during a study of shared clonotypes between healthy human individuals. Study-wide points: How much donors shared clonotypes was expected to be affected by sequencing depth.

This CDR3 contains 14 residues. Germline V CDR1 and CDR2: MRHNA, SNTAGT. Trimming at V came to 6 bases and at J to 7 bases, leaving 9 bases not matched to a gene. The protocol was immunoSEQ multiplex PCR, while the TCRdb copy is restricted to in-frame clones and leaves out a portion. The sample shows just over 2,000,000 clones, roughly 94% of them seen only once. Concerning this clone: The antigen remains undetermined.

This chain uses TRBV6-4 with TRBJ1-2, with 9 bases that match TRBD1. The sequence derives from a man between 18 and 29 years old in good health. The sequenced sample consisted of naive CD4+ T cells sorted from blood. As for subset: CD45RA+ positively selected. This CDR3 reads CASSPGTGTSGYTF. CDR3 DNA: TGTGCCAGCAGCCCCGGGACAGGGACGTCTGGCTACACCTTC.